Below are 15 T cell receptor beta chains sequenced from a single sample in a study of T cells in Graves' hyperthyroidism and ophthalmopathy. Regions amplified from RNA transcripts were the TCR beta CDR3 regions. Carried out on the TCR CDR3, a first-round RT-PCR used the HTBI primer set. TCRdb ran MiXCR on the multiplex PCR reads and lists one entry per CDR3 protein. Here the sample spans about 640,000 distinct CDR3 sequences, roughly 20% being singletons. Sequencing used blood. The receptors originated from a man aged 25 to 45 with Graves' ophthalmopathy.

This clonotype showed up just a few times. V gene TRBV20-1 combines with J gene TRBJ2-7; D is ambiguous. CDR3 length equals 12 residues. Between the trimmed V and J ends, which lost 5 bases and 0 bases, there was a span of 8 bases. In germline, CDR1 is DFQATT, CDR2 SNEGSKA (reference sequence). Here the CDR3 DNA reads TGCAGTGCTGTGGGATTCTCCTACGAGCAGTACTTC. It is translated as CSAVGFSYEQYF.

The gene calls are TRBV3-1 and TRBJ1-5; D call uncertain. This CDR3 contains 14 residues. V gave up 0 bases and J gave up 7 bases, with 10 bases separating them. The germline CDR1 and CDR2 sequences are LGHDT and YNNKEL (reference sequence). Here the CDR3 reads CASSQERVRQPQHF. In DNA, the CDR3 is TGTGCCAGCAGCCAAGAAAGGGTACGGCAGCCCCAGCATTTT.

This clonotype was counted at least ten times. V and J are TRBV12-3 or TRBV12-4 and TRBJ2-1; TRBD1 matches at 9 bases. This CDR3 spans 15 amino acids. V lost 6 bases to trimming and J lost 4 bases; unmatched junction nucleotides: 7. CDR3 sequence (DNA): TGTGCCAGCAGGACCCGGGACAGGGCATACAATGAGCAGTTCTTC. Translated: CASRTRDRAYNEQFF.

This clonotype was found a few times. The chain links TRBV20-1 to TRBJ2-7, with D perhaps matching TRBD1 (5 bases). Germline V gene sequence: CDR1 DFQATT, CDR2 SNEGSKA (reference sequence). The CDR3 is 13 residues long. Deletions cut 6 bases from V and 3 bases from J, with 15 bases between. The CDR3 sequence is CSAPAQGNYEQYF. In DNA form, the CDR3 reads TGCAGTGCCCCCGCGCAGGGCAACTACGAGCAGTACTTC.

There are a few counts of this clonotype. The rearrangement joins TRBV10-3 to TRBJ2-7; 7 positions match TRBD2. Germline V CDR1 and CDR2: ENHRY, SYGVKD. CDR3 length: 17 residues. V was pared by 2 bases and J by 1 base, with 11 bases of the junction left unmatched. CDR3 in amino acids: CAISEERREDGSYEQYF. The CDR3 DNA reads as TGTGCCATCAGTGAGGAGCGACGGGAGGATGGATCCTACGAGCAGTACTTC.

This chain uses TRBV7-9 with TRBJ2-6; D gene ambiguous. Germline V CDR1 and CDR2: SEHNR, FQNEAQ (reference sequence). V lost 6 bases and J 5 bases, leaving 8 bases between the germline ends. The CDR3 has 13 amino acids. The CDR3 nucleotides read TGTGCCAGCAGTCCCCCCCGGGCCAACGTCCTGACTTTC. It translates to CASSPPRANVLTF.

This chain uses TRBV6-1 with TRBJ1-1; D gene uncertain. Trimming took 7 bases from V and 0 from J, leaving 21 bases between them. In germline, CDR1 is MNHNS, CDR2 SASEGT. The CDR3 sequence is 17 residues long. In DNA form, the CDR3 reads TGTGCCAGCATCCCGGGTCAGTTAGTTGAGGTGAACACTGAAGCTTTCTTT. Protein product: CASIPGQLVEVNTEAFF.

There are a few counts of this clonotype. This sequence joins TRBV6-6 and TRBJ1-3; no reliable D call. V gave up 0 bases and J gave up 1 base, with 10 bases separating them. Germline V gene sequence: CDR1 MNHNY, CDR2 SVGAGI (reference sequence). CDR3 length: 16 residues. Here the CDR3 reads CASSYSVGSSGNTIYF. The CDR3 nucleotides are TGTGCCAGCAGTTACTCAGTCGGGTCGTCTGGAAACACCATATATTTT.

The V call is TRBV5-1, the J call TRBJ2-1; weak D call: TRBD2 (6 bases). CDR3 length: 15 residues. V lost 3 bases to trimming and J lost 9 bases, with 19 bases between them. The germline CDR1 and CDR2 sequences are SGHRS and YFSETQ. Here the CDR3 DNA reads TGCGCCAGCAGCTCGGGTACGGTGGCGGGAAGTGAGCAGTTCTTC. The encoded protein is CASSSGTVAGSEQFF.

The chain employs TRBV18 and TRBJ1-2, with 7 bases matching TRBD1. CDR3 length: 16 amino acids. J gave up 1 base and V 8 bases, and 13 bases lay outside the gene matches. CDR1 is KGHSH, CDR2 LQKENI, per germline. The CDR3 region is CASTQPGRDSNYGYTF. In DNA, the CDR3 is TGTGCCAGCACCCAACCGGGCCGGGACAGTAACTATGGCTACACCTTC.

This clonotype was seen more than once but under ten times. J is TRBJ1-4 and V is TRBV2, with unresolved D. V was shortened by 7 bases and J by 0 bases, with 12 bases between the two germline ends. CDR3 length equals 15 residues. From germline, CDR1 is SNHLY and CDR2 FYNNEI. CDR3 in amino acids: CASIRDFSTNEKLFF. The CDR3 region has the DNA TGTGCCAGCATACGGGATTTTTCAACTAATGAAAAACTGTTTTTT.

The sample holds a few counts of this clonotype. The chain carries TRBV29-1 and TRBJ2-1, with D hard to call. Germline V gene lookup returns CDR1 SQVTM and CDR2 ANQGSEA. This CDR3 spans 11 amino acids. Trimming took 3 bases from V and 6 from J, leaving 6 bases between them. The CDR3 region is CSVDTVNEQFF. The CDR3 DNA sequence: TGCAGCGTTGATACGGTCAATGAGCAGTTCTTC.

In this sample, this clonotype turned up a few times. This chain links TRBV27 with TRBJ1-5, with no clear D. This CDR3 comprises 12 residues. The V and J ends lost 4 bases and 4 bases respectively, with 5 bases between them. Germline loops: CDR1 MNHEY, CDR2 SMNVEV (reference sequence). As DNA, the CDR3 is TGTGCCAGCAGTTCTGTAAATCAGCCCCAGCATTTT. Translating it yields CASSSVNQPQHF.

Only one count was recorded for this clonotype. The chain is built from TRBV7-3 and TRBJ2-7; 8 bases agree with TRBD2. Germline CDR1 SGHTA, CDR2 FQGTGA. V shed 5 bases and J 1 base; nucleotides not matched to a gene: 10. The CDR3 runs to 16 residues. The CDR3 bases are TGTGCCAGCAGCCCGGGAGGGTTCCGCCCTTCCTACGAGCAGTACTTC. It translates to CASSPGGFRPSYEQYF.

The count of this clonotype is one. The J gene is TRBJ2-1, the V gene TRBV7-9; no firm D call. Between the trimmed V and J ends, which lost 5 bases and 8 bases, there was a span of 10 bases. CDR1 and CDR2 from the germline V gene are SEHNR and FQNEAQ (reference sequence). This CDR3 has 12 residues. CDR3 amino acids: CASSALVDEQFF. The CDR3 region has the DNA TGTGCCAGCAGCGCCCTGGTGGATGAGCAGTTCTTC.